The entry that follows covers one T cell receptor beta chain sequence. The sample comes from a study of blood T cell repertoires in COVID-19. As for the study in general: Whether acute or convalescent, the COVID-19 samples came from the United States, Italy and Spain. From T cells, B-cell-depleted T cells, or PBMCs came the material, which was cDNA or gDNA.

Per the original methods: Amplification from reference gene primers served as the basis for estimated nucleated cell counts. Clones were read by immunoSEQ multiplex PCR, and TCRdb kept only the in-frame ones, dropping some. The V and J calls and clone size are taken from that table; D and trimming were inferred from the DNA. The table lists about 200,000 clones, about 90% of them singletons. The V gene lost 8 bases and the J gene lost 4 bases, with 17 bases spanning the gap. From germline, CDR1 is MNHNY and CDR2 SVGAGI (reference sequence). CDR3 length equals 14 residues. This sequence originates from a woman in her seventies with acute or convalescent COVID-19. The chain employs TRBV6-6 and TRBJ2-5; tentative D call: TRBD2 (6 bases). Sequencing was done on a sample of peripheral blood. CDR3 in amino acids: CASGGSRGGETQYF. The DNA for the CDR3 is TGTGCCAGCGGGGGGTCTCGGGGCGGAGAGACCCAGTACTTC.